The 7 T cell receptor beta chains reported below all come from one sample, sequenced in a study of T cell repertoires in cytomegalovirus infection. One entry per CDR3 protein results from TCRdb running MiXCR on the reads. The table shows roughly 720,000 distinct CDR3 sequences, with 35% occurring only once. The sample was PBMCs. All receptors derive from a human donor in good health (CMV status not recorded). Some clones in this sample may be carry-over from other donors' samples.

This chain uses TRBV28 with TRBJ1-5; D may be TRBD1 (5 bases). This CDR3 is built from 17 residues. Looked up from germline, CDR1 is MDHEN and CDR2 is SYDVKM. The germline V and J ends were trimmed by 5 bases and 2 bases, with 19 bases remaining between them. The CDR3 DNA reads TGTGCCAGCAGTCGCCAGGGATCCGCATCAGGCAATCAGCCCCAGCATTTT. This sequence encodes CASSRQGSASGNQPQHF. The full variable domain, completed using reference TRBV28 and TRBJ1-5, is DVKVTQSSRYLVKRTGEKVFLECVQDMDHENMFWYRQDPGLGLRLIYFSYDVKMKEKGDIPEGYSVSREKKERFSLILESASTNQTSMYLCASSRQGSASGNQPQHFGDGTRLSIL.

This chain links TRBV7-8 with TRBJ1-2, with 9 positions matching TRBD1. The CDR3 is 15 residues long. CDR1 is SGHVS and CDR2 is FQNEAQ in the germline V gene. Losses at the gene ends were 7 bases for V and 4 bases for J; bases not matched to a gene: 10. The CDR3 loop reads CASTPGTGFSYGYTF. CDR3 DNA: TGTGCCAGCACCCCCGGGACAGGGTTTAGCTATGGCTACACCTTC.

This clonotype was found many times. The chain's CDR3 is CASSLNIGQGDQPQHF. The CDR3 region has the DNA TGTGCCAGCAGCTTGAATATAGGACAGGGAGATCAGCCCCAGCATTTT. The chain uses TRBV11-3 and TRBJ1-5; the match to TRBD1 covers 8 bases. Germline values: CDR1 SGHNT, CDR2 YENEEA. The V and J ends lost 3 bases and 5 bases, in that order; junction bases with no gene match: 9. CDR3 length: 16 residues.

Remarks on this clonotype: A much larger clone differs from this one at a single base, so this may be a read error. The V call is TRBV6-6, the J call TRBJ2-7; 8 bases match TRBD1. Germline values: CDR1 MNHNY, CDR2 SVGAGI (reference sequence). V was clipped by 7 bases and J by 5 bases; unmatched bases: 7. The CDR3 extends over 13 amino acids. The CDR3 DNA is TGTGCCAGCATCGACAGGGGTCCCAACGAGCAGTACTTC. Amino acid sequence: CASIDRGPNEQYF.

Written as DNA, the CDR3 is TGTGCCAGCAGCCATCTGGTCTCTGGGGCCAACGTCCTGACTTTC. It translates to CASSHLVSGANVLTF. The V call is TRBV14, the J call TRBJ2-6; D call uncertain. In germline, CDR1 is SGHDN, CDR2 FVKESK. CDR3 length: 15 residues. With 3 bases removed from V and 0 bases from J, the gap between germline ends came to 6 bases. The variable domain in full, completed from reference TRBV14 and TRBJ2-6, reads EAGVTQFPSHSVIEKGQTVTLRCDPISGHDNLYWYRRVMGKEIKFLLHFVKESKQDESGMPNNRFLAERTGGTYSTLKVQPAELEDSGVYFCASSHLVSGANVLTFGAGSRLTVL.

The table lists this clonotype with many counts. This sequence joins TRBV7-2 and TRBJ2-7; 9 nucleotides line up with TRBD1. The CDR3 is 16 amino acids. Per germline, CDR1 SGHTA and CDR2 FQGNSA. V lost 4 bases to trimming and J lost 5 bases; unmatched junction nucleotides: 12. The CDR3 loop reads CASSYRQGVTSHEQYF. As DNA, the CDR3 is TGTGCCAGCAGCTACCGACAGGGGGTTACTTCTCACGAGCAGTACTTC.

This clonotype was detected once. V gene TRBV5-1 combines with J gene TRBJ2-1; 10 positions agree with TRBD2. Per germline, CDR1 SGHRS and CDR2 YFSETQ. V lost 1 base to trimming and J lost 8 bases; unmatched junction nucleotides: 6. The CDR3 contains 15 residues. The CDR3: CASSLSAGGPDEQFF. CDR3 DNA sequence: TGCGCCAGCAGCTTGTCAGCGGGGGGGCCGGATGAGCAGTTCTTC.